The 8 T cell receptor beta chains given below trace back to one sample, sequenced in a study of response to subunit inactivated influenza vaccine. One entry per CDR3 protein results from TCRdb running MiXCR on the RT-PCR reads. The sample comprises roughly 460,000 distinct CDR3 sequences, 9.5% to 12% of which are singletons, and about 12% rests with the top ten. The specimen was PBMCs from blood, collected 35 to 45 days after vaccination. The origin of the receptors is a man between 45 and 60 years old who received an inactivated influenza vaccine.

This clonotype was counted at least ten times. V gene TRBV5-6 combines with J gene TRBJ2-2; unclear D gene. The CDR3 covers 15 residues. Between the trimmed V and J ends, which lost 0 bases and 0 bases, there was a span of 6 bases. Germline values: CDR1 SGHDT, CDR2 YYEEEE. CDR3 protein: CASSLGPANTGELFF. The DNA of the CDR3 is TGTGCCAGCAGCTTGGGACCCGCGAACACCGGGGAGCTGTTTTTT.

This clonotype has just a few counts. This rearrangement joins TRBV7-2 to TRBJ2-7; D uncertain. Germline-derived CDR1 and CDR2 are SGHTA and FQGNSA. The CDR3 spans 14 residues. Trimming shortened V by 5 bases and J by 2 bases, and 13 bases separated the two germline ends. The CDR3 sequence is CASSPNLLPYEQYF. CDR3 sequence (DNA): TGTGCCAGCAGCCCGAACCTACTCCCCTACGAGCAGTACTTC.

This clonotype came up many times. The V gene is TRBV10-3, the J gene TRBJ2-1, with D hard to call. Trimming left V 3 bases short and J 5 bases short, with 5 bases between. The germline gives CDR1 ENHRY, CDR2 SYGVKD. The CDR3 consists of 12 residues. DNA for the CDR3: TGTGCCATCAGTGATACGGACAATGAGCAGTTCTTC. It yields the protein CAISDTDNEQFF.

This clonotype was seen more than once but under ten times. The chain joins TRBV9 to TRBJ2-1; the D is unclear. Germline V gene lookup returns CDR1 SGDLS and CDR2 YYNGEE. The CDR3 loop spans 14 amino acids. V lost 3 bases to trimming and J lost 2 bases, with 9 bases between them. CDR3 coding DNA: TGTGCCAGCAGCGCCGTGGGTACCTACAATGAGCAGTTCTTC. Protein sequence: CASSAVGTYNEQFF.

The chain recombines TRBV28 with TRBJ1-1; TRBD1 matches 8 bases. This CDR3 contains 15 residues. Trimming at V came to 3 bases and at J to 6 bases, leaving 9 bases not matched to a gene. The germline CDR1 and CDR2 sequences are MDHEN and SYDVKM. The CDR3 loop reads CASSFSRTGRAEAFF. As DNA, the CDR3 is TGTGCCAGCAGTTTTTCCCGGACAGGGAGGGCTGAAGCTTTCTTT.

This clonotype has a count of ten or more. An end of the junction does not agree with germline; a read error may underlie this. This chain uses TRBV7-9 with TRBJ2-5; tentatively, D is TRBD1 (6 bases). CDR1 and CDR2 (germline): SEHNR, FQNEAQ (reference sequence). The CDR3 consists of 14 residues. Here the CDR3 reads CASSLGHGQETQYF. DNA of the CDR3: TGCGCCAGCAGCTTGGGACATGGGCAAGAGACCCAGTACTTC.

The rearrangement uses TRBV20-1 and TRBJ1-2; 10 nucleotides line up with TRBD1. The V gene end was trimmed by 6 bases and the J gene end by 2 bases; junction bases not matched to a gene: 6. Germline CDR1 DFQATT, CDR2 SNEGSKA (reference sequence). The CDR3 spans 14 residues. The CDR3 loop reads CSASRTGGNYGYTF. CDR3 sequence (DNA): TGCAGTGCCTCCCGGACAGGGGGAAACTATGGCTACACCTTC.

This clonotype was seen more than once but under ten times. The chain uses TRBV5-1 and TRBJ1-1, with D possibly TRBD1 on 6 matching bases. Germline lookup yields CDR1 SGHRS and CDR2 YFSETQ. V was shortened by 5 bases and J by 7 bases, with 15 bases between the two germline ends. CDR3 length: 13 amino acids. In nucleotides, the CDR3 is TGCGCCAGCAGGAACGGCGGACAGAATGAAGCTTTCTTT. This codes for CASRNGGQNEAFF.